This T cell receptor (beta chain) was recorded in a study of T-cell reconstitution after alpha-beta-depleted transplantation in children. Study-level points and caveats: Most T-cell counts and diversity one year after the transplant came from T cells that were newly produced. Surviving recipient T cells and thymic progenitors produced the high day-60 TCRbeta diversity seen in some patients. Alpha-beta T cells about two months after transplant reportedly derived from several hundred expanded graft clones.

In this sample, this clonotype turned up many times. What it recognizes is unknown. For TCRbeta, the library was prepared with unique molecular identifiers. TCRdb passed the PCR reads through MiXCR, listing each CDR3 protein once. This table holds hundreds of thousands of distinct CDR3 sequences, about 12% found once. The input for sequencing was PBMCs, taken before TCRalphabeta/CD19-depleted stem cell transplant. This receptor was identified in a girl aged 2 to 10 with congenital amegakaryocytic thrombocytopenia, due to receive a stem cell transplant.

CDR3 sequence: CASSRTSGTDTQYF. In DNA form, the CDR3 reads TGTGCCAGCAGTCGGACTAGCGGCACAGATACGCAGTATTTT. The chain joins TRBV12-3 or TRBV12-4 to TRBJ2-3; TRBD2 matches 9 bases. With 5 bases clipped from V and 1 base from J, the junction kept 1 base outside the gene matches. This CDR3 is 14 amino acids long.